What follows describes a single T cell receptor (beta chain). What it recognizes is unknown. This CDR3 has 16 amino acids. Looked up from germline, CDR1 is MDHEN and CDR2 is SYDVKM. Trimming stripped 6 bases from V and 0 bases from J, with 12 bases between. The data were obtained in a study of blood T cells in healthy people across ages. Findings of the study overall: Per million T cells, TCR beta diversity dropped roughly linearly as age increased.

A second PCR, run for about 7 to 11 cycles, used a sample-barcoded 5' primer plus a J-beta primer mix. MiXCR was run by TCRdb on the 5' RACE reads, yielding one entry per CDR3 protein. The table includes fewer than 800,000 distinct CDR3 sequences, around 20% detected once. Sequencing was done on a sample of blood. The chain recombines TRBV28 with TRBJ2-6; D gene ambiguous. The receptor was isolated from a man aged 65 to 79 in good health. CDR3 DNA: TGTGCCAGCAGCCACGGACCGACCTCTGGGGCCAACGTCCTGACTTTC. Its protein product is CASSHGPTSGANVLTF. The full variable domain, in which reference TRBV28 and TRBJ2-6 provide the parts outside the CDR3, is DVKVTQSSRYLVKRTGEKVFLECVQDMDHENMFWYRQDPGLGLRLIYFSYDVKMKEKGDIPEGYSVSREKKERFSLILESASTNQTSMYLCASSHGPTSGANVLTFGAGSRLTVL.